The 15 T cell receptor beta chains below come from one sample, sequenced in a study of blood T cell repertoires in COVID-19 (dated by TCRdb to about 2020). Receptor amplification or capture employed the immunoSEQ multiplex PCR assay. TCRdb mirrors the immuneACCESS table, restricted to in-frame sequences. Some clones are absent from its copies; in checked studies, under half trace to an unresolved V gene, and the reason for the others is unknown. The sample data list around 190,000 clones, and 75% to 85% of these were observed just once. The ten largest clones represent roughly an eighth of the sample. The specimen sequenced was peripheral blood. Receptor source: a human donor in a cohort sampled during active COVID-19.

The chain is built from TRBV11-2 and TRBJ1-1, with D possibly being TRBD1 (5 bases). The CDR3 covers 15 residues. With 4 bases removed from V and 6 bases from J, the gap between germline ends came to 18 bases. Germline lookup yields CDR1 SGHAT and CDR2 FQNNGV. The CDR3: CASSSRVGVVSEAFF. The CDR3 DNA reads TGTGCCAGCAGCTCCAGGGTTGGAGTCGTGTCTGAAGCTTTCTTT.

This clone has only a few counts. This chain connects TRBV3-1 (or the pseudogene TRBV3-2) to TRBJ2-7, with D unresolved. Germline V lookup: CDR1 LGHDT, CDR2 YNNKEL (reference sequence). The CDR3 contains 12 residues. The V end was cut by 1 base, the J end by 10 bases, with 11 bases between. CDR3 residues: CASSQGGSRQYF. The CDR3 DNA is TGTGCCAGCAGCCAAGGCGGCTCGCGCCAGTACTTC.

The chain is built from TRBV18 and TRBJ2-7, with D tentatively TRBD1 (6 bases). The CDR3 is made up of 14 amino acids. Trimming removed 3 bases at V and 3 bases at J, with 12 bases between. Per germline, CDR1 KGHSH and CDR2 LQKENI. The CDR3 coding sequence is TGTGCCAGCTCACCGACACAGGGAAACTACGAGCAGTACTTC. It is translated as CASSPTQGNYEQYF.

This chain uses TRBV10-3 with TRBJ2-5; 8 bases are shared with TRBD2. The CDR3 length is 19 residues. The germline V gene encodes CDR1 ENHRY and CDR2 SYGVKD. Trimming removed 5 bases from V and 1 base from J; junction bases left unmatched: 18. As DNA, the CDR3 is TGTGCCATCAGTTCCAAAGGCATAAGCGGGAGCGGGAGCCAAGAGACCCAGTACTTC. Amino acid sequence: CAISSKGISGSGSQETQYF.

The chain has TRBV18 and TRBJ2-7; 8 bases line up with TRBD1. The germline CDR1 and CDR2 sequences are KGHSH and LQKENI. The CDR3 is 13 amino acids. Trimming at V came to 5 bases and at J to 3 bases, leaving 3 bases not matched to a gene. The CDR3 region is CASSTDRDYEQYF. Here the CDR3 DNA reads TGTGCCAGCTCAACGGACAGGGACTACGAGCAGTACTTC.

This clone was seen only a few times. The chain recombines TRBV5-1 with TRBJ1-1; D is unresolved. The CDR3 sequence is 14 residues long. Germline CDR1 is SGHRS and CDR2 is YFSETQ. Between the trimmed V and J ends, which lost 0 bases and 1 base, there was a span of 7 bases. CDR3 loop: CASSLASGNTEAFF. As DNA, the CDR3 is TGCGCCAGCAGCTTGGCCTCAGGGAACACTGAAGCTTTCTTT.

This chain connects TRBV4-1 to TRBJ2-7; TRBD2 aligns across 9 bases. Germline CDR1 MGHRA, CDR2 YSYEKL. Unmatched junction bases numbered 11, after V lost 1 base and J lost 4 bases. CDR3 length: 17 amino acids. This chain's CDR3 is CASSQAAAGGPDYEQYF. DNA for the CDR3: TGCGCCAGCAGCCAAGCCGCCGCGGGAGGGCCAGATTACGAGCAGTACTTC.

The V and J genes are TRBV4-2 and TRBJ2-7; 12 bases align to TRBD2. J gave up 5 bases and V 0 bases, and 5 bases lay outside the gene matches. Germline lookup yields CDR1 LGHNA and CDR2 YNFKEQ. The CDR3 has 16 residues. CDR3 protein: CASSQDMASGRDEQYF. As DNA, the CDR3 is TGTGCCAGCAGCCAAGATATGGCTAGCGGGAGGGACGAGCAGTACTTC.

This clone came up once. V gene TRBV7-9 combines with J gene TRBJ2-1; 11 bases align to TRBD2. V shed 4 bases and J 0 bases; nucleotides not matched to a gene: 11. CDR3 length: 19 amino acids. Germline V lookup: CDR1 SEHNR, CDR2 FQNEAQ (reference sequence). CDR3 protein: CASSSPGLAELRSYNEQFF. The CDR3, as DNA: TGTGCCAGCAGCTCTCCGGGACTAGCGGAACTGCGCTCCTACAATGAGCAGTTCTTC.

The chain recombines TRBV30 with TRBJ1-2, with 7 positions matching TRBD1. The CDR3 has 14 amino acids. V dropped 4 bases and J dropped 4; count of bases not matched to a gene: 9. Germline CDR1 reads GTSNPN; CDR2 reads SVGIG (reference sequence). CDR3: CAWNPTGTVYGYTF. The CDR3 DNA reads as TGTGCCTGGAACCCCACAGGGACAGTCTATGGCTACACCTTC.

This chain joins TRBV19 and TRBJ2-7, with D possibly being TRBD2 (6 bases). From germline, CDR1 is LNHDA and CDR2 SQIVND (reference sequence). The germline V and J ends were trimmed by 0 bases and 4 bases, with 13 bases remaining between them. The CDR3 has 15 residues. The CDR3 coding sequence is TGTGCCAGTAGTATAGATTCCGGGAGCGCGTACGAGCAGTACTTC. Translated: CASSIDSGSAYEQYF.

The V call is TRBV27, the J call TRBJ2-1, with 9 bases identical to TRBD1. The V segment lost 5 bases and the J segment 3 bases; nucleotides outside the gene matches: 11. Per germline, CDR1 MNHEY and CDR2 SMNVEV (reference sequence). The CDR3 loop spans 17 amino acids. Here the CDR3 DNA reads TGTGCCAGCAGTGAAACGCCCGGGACAGGGTACTACAATGAGCAGTTCTTC. Encoded protein: CASSETPGTGYYNEQFF.

This clone was seen just once. The V gene is TRBV2, the J gene TRBJ1-1; D is uncertain. This CDR3 region has 11 residues. Trimming removed 8 bases at V and 10 bases at J, with 14 bases between. From germline, CDR1 is SNHLY and CDR2 FYNNEI. This CDR3 reads CASVSSPGAFF. The CDR3, as DNA: TGTGCCAGCGTATCGAGCCCGGGAGCTTTCTTT.

The chain uses TRBV4-1 and TRBJ1-4, with a possible D match to TRBD1 (5 bases). Germline CDR1 is MGHRA and CDR2 is YSYEKL. Trimming removed 0 bases from V and 0 bases from J, with 11 bases in between. The CDR3 consists of 17 residues. The DNA for the CDR3 is TGCGCCAGCAGCCAAGATTTAGGGGTTTCAACTAATGAAAAACTGTTTTTT. Translating gives CASSQDLGVSTNEKLFF.

This clone has only one observation. This rearrangement joins TRBV4-1 to TRBJ1-2; possible D gene TRBD1, 5 bases. The V end was cut by 0 bases, the J end by 8 bases, with 13 bases between. This CDR3 spans 14 amino acids. CDR1 is MGHRA and CDR2 is YSYEKL in the germline V gene. The CDR3 sequence: CASSQDGAPRGYTF. The CDR3 coding sequence is TGCGCCAGCAGCCAAGATGGGGCGCCTAGGGGCTACACCTTC.